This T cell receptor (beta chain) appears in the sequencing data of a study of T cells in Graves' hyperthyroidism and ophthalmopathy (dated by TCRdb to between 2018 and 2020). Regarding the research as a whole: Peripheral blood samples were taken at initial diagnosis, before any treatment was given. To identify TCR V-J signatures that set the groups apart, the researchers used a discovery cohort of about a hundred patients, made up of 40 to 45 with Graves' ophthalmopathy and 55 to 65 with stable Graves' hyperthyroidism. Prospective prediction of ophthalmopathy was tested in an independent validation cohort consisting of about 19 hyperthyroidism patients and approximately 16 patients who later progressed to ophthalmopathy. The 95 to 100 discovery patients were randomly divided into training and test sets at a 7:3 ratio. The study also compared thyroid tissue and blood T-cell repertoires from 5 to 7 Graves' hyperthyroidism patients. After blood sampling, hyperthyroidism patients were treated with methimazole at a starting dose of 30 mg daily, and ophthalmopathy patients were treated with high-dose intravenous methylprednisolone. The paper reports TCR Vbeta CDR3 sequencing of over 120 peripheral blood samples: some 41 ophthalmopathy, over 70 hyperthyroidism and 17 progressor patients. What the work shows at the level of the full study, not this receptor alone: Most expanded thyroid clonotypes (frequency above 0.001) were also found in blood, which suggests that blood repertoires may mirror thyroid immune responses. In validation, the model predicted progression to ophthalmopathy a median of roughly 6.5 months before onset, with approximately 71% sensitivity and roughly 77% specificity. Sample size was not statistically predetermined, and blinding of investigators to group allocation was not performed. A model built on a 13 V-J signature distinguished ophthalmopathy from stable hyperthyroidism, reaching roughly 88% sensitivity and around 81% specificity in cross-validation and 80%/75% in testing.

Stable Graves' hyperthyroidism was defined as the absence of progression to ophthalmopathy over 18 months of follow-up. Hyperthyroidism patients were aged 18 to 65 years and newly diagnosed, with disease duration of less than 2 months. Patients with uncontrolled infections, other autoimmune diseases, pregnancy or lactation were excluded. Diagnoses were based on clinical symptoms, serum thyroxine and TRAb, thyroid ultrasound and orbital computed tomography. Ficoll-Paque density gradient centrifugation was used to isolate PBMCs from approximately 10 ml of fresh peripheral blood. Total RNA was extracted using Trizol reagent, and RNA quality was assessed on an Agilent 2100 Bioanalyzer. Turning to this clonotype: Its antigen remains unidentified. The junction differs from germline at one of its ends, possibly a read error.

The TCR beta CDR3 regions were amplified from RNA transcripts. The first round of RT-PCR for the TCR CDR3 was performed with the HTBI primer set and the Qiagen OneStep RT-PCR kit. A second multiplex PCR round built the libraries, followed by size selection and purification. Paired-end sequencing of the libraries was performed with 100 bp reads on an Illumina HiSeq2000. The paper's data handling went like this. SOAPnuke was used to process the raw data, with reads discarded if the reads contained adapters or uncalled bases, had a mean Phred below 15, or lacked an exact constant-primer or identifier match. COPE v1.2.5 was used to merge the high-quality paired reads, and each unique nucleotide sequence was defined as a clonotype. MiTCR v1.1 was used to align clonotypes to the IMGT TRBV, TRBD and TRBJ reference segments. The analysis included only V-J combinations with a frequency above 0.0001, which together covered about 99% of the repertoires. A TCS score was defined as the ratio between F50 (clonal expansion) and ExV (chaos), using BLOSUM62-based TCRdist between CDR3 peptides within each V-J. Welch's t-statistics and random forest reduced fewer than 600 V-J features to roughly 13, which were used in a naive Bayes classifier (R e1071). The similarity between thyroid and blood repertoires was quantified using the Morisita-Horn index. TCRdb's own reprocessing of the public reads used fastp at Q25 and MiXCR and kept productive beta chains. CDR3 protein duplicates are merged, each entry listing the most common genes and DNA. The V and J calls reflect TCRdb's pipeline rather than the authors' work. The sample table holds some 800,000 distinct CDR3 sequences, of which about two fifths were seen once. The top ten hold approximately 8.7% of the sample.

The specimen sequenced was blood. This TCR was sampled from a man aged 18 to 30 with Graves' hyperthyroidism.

The CDR3: CASSQDGVAGEANTGELFF. The nucleotide sequence reads as follows: TGCGCCAGCAGCCAAGATGGGGTAGCGGGAGAGGCTAACACCGGGGAGCTGTTTTTT. The receptor chain draws on TRBV7-9 and TRBJ2-2, and 9 bases in between align with TRBD2. CDR1 and CDR2 (SEHNR, FQNEAQ) derive from the germline V gene (reference sequence). CDR3 length: 19 amino acids, cysteine to phenylalanine. The retained sequence is limited to the CDR3, 57 bases, with the frame set at the first base.